Following are 10 T cell receptor beta chains from one sample sequenced in a study of cytomegalovirus exposure and HLA in healthy donors. PCR primers comprised 60 Vbeta and 13 Jbeta primers. Sequencing was performed with immunoSEQ multiplex PCR; in TCRdb, only in-frame clones are kept and a portion is missing. This table holds 95,000 to 150,000 clones, approximately 84% found once. The specimen was PBMCs. These TCRs come from a man between 45 and 60 years old in good health and CMV-seronegative.

The chain links TRBV11-2 to TRBJ2-1, with D possibly being TRBD1 (5 bases). V was clipped by 0 bases and J by 13 bases, with 13 bases between them. The germline gives CDR1 SGHAT, CDR2 FQNNGV. The CDR3 loop spans 13 amino acids. CDR3 sequence: CASSLEYGASQFF. The CDR3 DNA reads TGTGCCAGCAGCTTAGAATATGGGGCCTCTCAGTTCTTC.

V gene TRBV19 combines with J gene TRBJ2-3; D is ambiguous. Trimming took 7 bases from V and 2 from J, leaving 13 bases between them. The germline V gene has CDR1 LNHDA and CDR2 SQIVND (reference sequence). This CDR3 is 14 amino acids long. The CDR3 region is CASNGWADTDTQYF. Written as DNA, the CDR3 is TGTGCCAGTAATGGGTGGGCAGACACAGATACGCAGTATTTT.

This chain uses TRBV9 with TRBJ2-2; no definite D call. The ends were cut back, 3 bases at V and 8 bases at J, with 8 bases in the middle. Looked up from germline, CDR1 is SGDLS and CDR2 is YYNGEE. This CDR3 comprises 12 residues. CDR3 sequence reads: CASSGGAGELFF. In nucleotides, the CDR3 is TGTGCCAGCAGCGGAGGCGCAGGGGAGCTGTTTTTT.

V is TRBV7-2 and J is TRBJ2-7; no reliable D call. The CDR3 covers 13 residues. Trimming stripped 3 bases from V and 0 bases from J, with 6 bases between. Germline V gene sequence: CDR1 SGHTA, CDR2 FQGNSA. Here the CDR3 reads CASSLLGSYEQYF. For the CDR3, the DNA is TGTGCCAGCAGCTTGCTAGGCTCCTACGAGCAGTACTTC.

The chain has TRBV27 and TRBJ2-1; possible D gene TRBD2, 6 bases. The CDR3 contains 17 residues. Trimming shortened V by 4 bases and J by 2 bases, and 18 bases separated the two germline ends. Germline values: CDR1 MNHEY, CDR2 SMNVEV (reference sequence). CDR3 loop: CASSSAGGRTPYNEQFF. In DNA form, the CDR3 reads TGTGCCAGCAGTTCCGCGGGTGGGAGGACCCCCTACAATGAGCAGTTCTTC.

V and J are TRBV6-5 and TRBJ2-7, with 13 bases that match TRBD2. Looked up from germline, CDR1 is MNHEY and CDR2 is SVGAGI. The CDR3 covers 14 residues. V lost 4 bases, J lost 8 bases, and 5 bases stayed unmatched. CDR3 residues: CASSSGLAGVQQYF. The CDR3, as DNA: TGTGCCAGCAGTTCTGGACTAGCGGGGGTTCAGCAGTACTTC.

V usage is TRBV7-8 and J usage is TRBJ1-6; TRBD1 matches 7 bases. V lost 3 bases and J lost 0; bases outside the gene matches: 5. Germline lookup yields CDR1 SGHVS and CDR2 FQNEAQ. The length of the CDR3 is 17 residues. CDR3 DNA sequence: TGTGCCAGCAGCTTCTCCGGGACAGTCTCCTATAATTCACCCCTCCACTTT. This encodes CASSFSGTVSYNSPLHF.

This clone was counted between two and nine times. The V call is TRBV4-3, the J call TRBJ2-5; TRBD2 matches at 10 bases. The CDR3 loop spans 16 amino acids. V lost 0 bases to trimming and J lost 5 bases; unmatched junction nucleotides: 6. Germline V CDR1 and CDR2: LGHNA, YSLEER. In DNA, the CDR3 is TGCGCCAGCAGCCAAGATGTAGCGGGGGGCGGGGAGACCCAGTACTTC. Its protein product is CASSQDVAGGGETQYF.

The CDR3 loop is CASSLGQGGTYGYTF. Here the CDR3 DNA reads TGTGCCAGCAGTCTAGGACAGGGAGGGACCTATGGCTACACCTTC. The J gene is TRBJ1-2, the V gene TRBV25-1; 8 nucleotides agree with TRBD1. The CDR3 is 15 residues long. V trimming: 5 bases; J trimming: 4 bases; junction bases outside the gene matches: 9. Germline V gene sequence: CDR1 MGHDK, CDR2 SYGVNS.

The chain links TRBV9 to TRBJ2-5, with 8 bases aligning to TRBD1. This CDR3 region has 15 residues. Germline CDR1 is SGDLS and CDR2 is YYNGEE. V was clipped by 3 bases and J by 4 bases; unmatched bases: 8. This CDR3 is CASSDIQGVGETQYF. The CDR3 DNA reads TGTGCCAGCAGCGACATACAGGGGGTGGGAGAGACCCAGTACTTC.